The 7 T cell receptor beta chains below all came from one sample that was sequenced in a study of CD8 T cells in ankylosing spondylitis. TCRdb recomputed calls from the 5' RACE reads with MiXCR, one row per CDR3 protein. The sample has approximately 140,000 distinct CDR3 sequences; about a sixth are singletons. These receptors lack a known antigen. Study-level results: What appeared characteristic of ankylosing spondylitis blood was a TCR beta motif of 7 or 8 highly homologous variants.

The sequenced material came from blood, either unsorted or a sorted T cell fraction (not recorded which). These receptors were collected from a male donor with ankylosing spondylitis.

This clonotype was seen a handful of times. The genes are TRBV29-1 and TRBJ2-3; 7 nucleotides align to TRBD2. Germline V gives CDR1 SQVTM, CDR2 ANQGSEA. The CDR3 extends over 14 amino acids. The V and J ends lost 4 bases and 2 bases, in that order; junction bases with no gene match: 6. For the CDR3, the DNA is TGCAGCGTTGTTGCTAGCGGCTACACAGATACGCAGTATTTT. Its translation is CSVVASGYTDTQYF.

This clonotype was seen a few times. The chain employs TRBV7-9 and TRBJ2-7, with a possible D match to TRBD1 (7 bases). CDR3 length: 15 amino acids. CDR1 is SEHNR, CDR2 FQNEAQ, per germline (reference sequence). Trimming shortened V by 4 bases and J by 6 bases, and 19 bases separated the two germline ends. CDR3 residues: CASSSDRRQGGEQYF. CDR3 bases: TGTGCCAGCAGCTCCGATCGGCGACAGGGAGGCGAGCAGTACTTC.

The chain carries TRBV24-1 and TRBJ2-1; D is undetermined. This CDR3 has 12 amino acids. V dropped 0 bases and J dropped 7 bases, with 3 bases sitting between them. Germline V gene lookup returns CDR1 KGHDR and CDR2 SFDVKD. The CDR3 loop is CATSDLGNEQFF. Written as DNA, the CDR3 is TGTGCCACCAGTGATTTGGGGAATGAGCAGTTCTTC.

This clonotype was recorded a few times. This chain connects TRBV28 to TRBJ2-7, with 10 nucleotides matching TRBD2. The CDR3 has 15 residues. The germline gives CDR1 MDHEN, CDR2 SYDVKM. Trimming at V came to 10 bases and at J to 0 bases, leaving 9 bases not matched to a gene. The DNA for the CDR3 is TGTGCCACCAGATTAGCTAGCGGGAGCTCCTACGAGCAGTACTTC. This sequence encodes CATRLASGSSYEQYF.

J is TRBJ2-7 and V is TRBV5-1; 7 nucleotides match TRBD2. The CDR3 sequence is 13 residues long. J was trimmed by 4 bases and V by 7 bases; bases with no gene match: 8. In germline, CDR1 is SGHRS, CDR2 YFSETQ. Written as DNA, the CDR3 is TGCGCCAGCGGGGTAGCGGGTCAGTACGAGCAGTACTTC. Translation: CASGVAGQYEQYF.

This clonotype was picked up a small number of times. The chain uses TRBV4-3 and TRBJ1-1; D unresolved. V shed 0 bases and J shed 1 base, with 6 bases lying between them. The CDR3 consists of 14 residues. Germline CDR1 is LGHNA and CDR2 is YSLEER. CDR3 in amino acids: CASSQDSANTEAFF. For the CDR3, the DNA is TGCGCCAGCAGCCAAGATTCAGCGAACACTGAAGCTTTCTTT.

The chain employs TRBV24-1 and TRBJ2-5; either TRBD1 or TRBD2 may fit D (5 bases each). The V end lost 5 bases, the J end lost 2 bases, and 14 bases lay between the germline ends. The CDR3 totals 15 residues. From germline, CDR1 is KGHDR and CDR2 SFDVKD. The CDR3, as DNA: TGTGCCACCAGTGCACGGGACCGGATTCAAGAGACCCAGTACTTC. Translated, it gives CATSARDRIQETQYF.